This T cell receptor beta chain was profiled in a study of cytotoxic CD8 clonotypes in ibrutinib-treated CLL. About the research overall: Around 25 partial and 2 complete responses; at median roughly 6 years, 14 remitted, roughly 12 progressed. The authors obtained response samples at a median of approximately 11 months of treatment, range 6 to 36.

As for this clone: What it binds is not known.

The germline V gene encodes CDR1 SGDLS and CDR2 YYNGEE. Trimming stripped 7 bases from V and 3 bases from J, with 13 bases between. The CDR3 length is 14 residues. Assay: immunoSEQ multiplex PCR; the TCRdb copy retains only in-frame clones and omits some. The data show hundreds of thousands of clones, under 80% seen once. Study-wide results and limits: Clonality was higher at baseline than in age-matched healthy donors and tracked circulating CD8+ T-cell counts.

This TCR was sampled from a human donor with chronic lymphocytic leukemia. This chain joins TRBV9 and TRBJ1-4; D remains ambiguous. The sample here was PBMCs, taken after 24 months of ibrutinib treatment. CDR3 in amino acids: CASGVGIANEKLFF. The CDR3 nucleotides read TGTGCCAGCGGGGTCGGCATAGCTAATGAAAAACTGTTTTTT.